Below are 22 T cell receptor beta chains sequenced from a single sample in a study of blood T cell repertoires in COVID-19 (dated by TCRdb to between 2020 and 2021). Library preparation was by the immunoSEQ multiplex PCR assay. What TCRdb holds here is the immuneACCESS table cut down to in-frame rearrangements. Part of the clones is not present; checked against another copy, under half of the missing clones reflect an unresolved V gene, and the others are unexplained. For this sample there are more than 200,000 clones; about nine tenths appear just once. Jointly, the top ten make up more than 7% of the sample. The specimen sequenced was PBMCs or T cells enriched from blood (not recorded which). The receptors shown here come from a man aged 30-40 years in a cohort exposed to, infected with or recovered from COVID-19 (not recorded which).

V usage is TRBV7-6 and J usage is TRBJ2-7; perhaps TRBD1 as D (5 bases). The CDR3 sequence is 13 residues long. Per germline, CDR1 SGHVS and CDR2 FNYEAQ. Trimming removed 6 bases at V and 2 bases at J, with 11 bases between. The CDR3 DNA reads as TGTGCCAGCAGTAAAGGGGAACCCTACGAGCAGTACTTC. Amino acid sequence: CASSKGEPYEQYF.

This clone was observed a handful of times. V is TRBV5-5 and J is TRBJ2-7; 10 nucleotides line up with TRBD2. Germline CDR1 is SGHKS and CDR2 is YYEKEE (reference sequence). This CDR3 region has 17 residues. V was clipped by 4 bases and J by 0 bases; unmatched bases: 10. The CDR3 protein is CASSRKDTSGTSYEQYF. DNA of the CDR3: TGTGCCAGCAGCAGAAAGGATACTAGCGGGACCTCCTACGAGCAGTACTTC.

V usage is TRBV19 and J usage is TRBJ2-7; TRBD1 agrees at 10 bases. CDR1 is LNHDA, CDR2 SQIVND, per germline (reference sequence). CDR3 length: 16 residues. After removal of 4 bases from V and 6 bases from J, the junction contained 12 bases not matched to a gene. Here the CDR3 reads CASSSPSGTGEGEQYF. The CDR3 DNA sequence: TGTGCCAGTAGTAGCCCTTCCGGGACAGGGGAGGGCGAGCAGTACTTC.

Comment on this clone: This sample includes further DNA sequences coding for the same CDR3. The chain joins TRBV11-3 to TRBJ1-1; D not resolved. V shed 2 bases and J shed 0 bases, with 4 bases lying between them. The CDR3 contains 13 residues. Per germline, CDR1 SGHNT and CDR2 YENEEA. In nucleotides, the CDR3 is TGTGCCAGCAGCTTAACTTTGAACACTGAAGCTTTCTTT. Protein: CASSLTLNTEAFF.

The J gene is TRBJ2-1, the V gene TRBV4-3, with D maybe TRBD2 (6 bases). Germline lookup yields CDR1 LGHNA and CDR2 YSLEER. Deletions cut 2 bases from V and 10 bases from J, with 15 bases between. This CDR3 contains 14 residues. The CDR3 region has the DNA TGCGCCAGCAGCCAAAAGCACGGGGCGGGGGAGCAGTTCTTC. It is translated as CASSQKHGAGEQFF.

This chain joins TRBV5-1 and TRBJ1-1, with 7 bases lining up with TRBD1. CDR3 length: 17 amino acids. Looked up from germline, CDR1 is SGHRS and CDR2 is YFSETQ. V lost 4 bases, J lost 0 bases, and 12 bases stayed unmatched. The CDR3 spells CASSAIRDRPLNTEAFF. Written as DNA, the CDR3 is TGCGCCAGCAGCGCTATCCGGGACAGACCCTTGAACACTGAAGCTTTCTTT.

The chain has TRBV27 and TRBJ1-1; D is possibly TRBD1 (6 bases). Looked up from germline, CDR1 is MNHEY and CDR2 is SMNVEV (reference sequence). V was cut by 6 bases and J by 4 bases, with 18 bases left in between. The CDR3 covers 15 residues. For the CDR3, the DNA is TGTGCCAGCAGAGGGGGGGGCCAGGGTTTCACTGAAGCTTTCTTT. Encoded protein: CASRGGGQGFTEAFF.

The J gene is TRBJ1-2, the V gene TRBV24-1; no clear D. The CDR3 loop spans 12 amino acids. CDR1 and CDR2 from the germline V gene are KGHDR and SFDVKD. Trimming took 4 bases from V and 7 from J, leaving 9 bases between them. The CDR3 sequence: CATSESTGGYTF. The CDR3 DNA reads as TGTGCCACCAGTGAATCGACGGGTGGCTACACCTTC.

The chain has TRBV6-5 and TRBJ1-6; D is ambiguous. CDR1 and CDR2 (germline): MNHEY, SVGAGI. The CDR3 sequence is 13 residues long. The V gene lost 8 bases and the J gene lost 6 bases, with 11 bases spanning the gap. The CDR3 bases are TGTGCCAGCGAGGGCCAGAGTAATTCACCCCTCCACTTT. Encoded protein: CASEGQSNSPLHF.

The rearrangement links TRBV3-1 (or the pseudogene TRBV3-2) to TRBJ2-3; weak D call: TRBD2 (5 bases). V was pared by 6 bases and J by 6 bases, with 7 bases between. The germline gives CDR1 LGHDT, CDR2 YNNKEL (reference sequence). This CDR3 comprises 11 residues. The CDR3 reads CASRAVDTQYF. CDR3 bases: TGTGCCAGCAGAGCGGTGGATACGCAGTATTTT.

A few counts support this clone. The chain is built from TRBV5-1 and TRBJ1-1, with a tentative D call TRBD1 (6 bases). Germline V gene data show CDR1 as SGHRS and CDR2 as YFSETQ. Trimming removed 0 bases from V and 0 bases from J, with 9 bases in between. The CDR3 consists of 15 residues. The CDR3 loop reads CASSLEQGLNTEAFF. CDR3 nucleotides: TGCGCCAGCAGCTTGGAGCAGGGGCTGAACACTGAAGCTTTCTTT.

This chain links TRBV6-5 with TRBJ1-1; D is undetermined. The CDR3 is 15 residues long. Germline CDR1 is MNHEY and CDR2 is SVGAGI. Trimming shortened V by 9 bases and J by 0 bases, and 17 bases separated the two germline ends. As DNA, the CDR3 is TGTGCCAGTTCGAGTCGGCCTAGGATGAACACTGAAGCTTTCTTT. It is translated as CASSSRPRMNTEAFF.

The chain has TRBV5-1 and TRBJ2-5; 8 nucleotides match TRBD2. CDR1 is SGHRS and CDR2 is YFSETQ in the germline V gene. The CDR3 sequence is 15 residues long. V lost 2 bases and J lost 3; bases outside the gene matches: 6. The CDR3 DNA is TGCGCCAGCAGCTTTAGCGGGAAAGGGGAAGAGACCCAGTACTTC. Translating it yields CASSFSGKGEETQYF.

The V gene is TRBV9, the J gene TRBJ2-1; 12 bases fit TRBD2. The CDR3 runs 16 residues. Germline V gene sequence: CDR1 SGDLS, CDR2 YYNGEE. The J segment lost 7 bases and the V segment lost 0 bases, leaving 5 bases of the junction unmatched. This CDR3 is CASSVEGTSGWNEQFF. The CDR3 region has the DNA TGTGCCAGCAGCGTAGAGGGGACTAGCGGGTGGAATGAGCAGTTCTTC.

This clone appeared a single time. V is TRBV4-2 and J is TRBJ1-1, with D tentatively TRBD1 (5 bases). The length of the CDR3 is 14 residues. Trimming removed 1 base from V and 1 base from J, with 7 bases in between. CDR1 is LGHNA and CDR2 is YNFKEQ in the germline V gene. Written as DNA, the CDR3 is TGTGCCAGCAGCCAAGGGGGCCGGAACACTGAAGCTTTCTTT. Amino acid sequence: CASSQGGRNTEAFF.

CDR3 region: CASSPHREGTEAFF. The CDR3 nucleotides read TGTGCCAGCAGTCCTCACAGGGAGGGCACTGAAGCTTTCTTT. The chain carries TRBV25-1 and TRBJ1-1, with D tentatively TRBD1 (6 bases). There are 14 residues in the CDR3. Trimming pared 5 bases from V and 4 bases from J, leaving 14 bases between. Germline loops: CDR1 MGHDK, CDR2 SYGVNS.

CDR3 bases: TGTGCCAGCAGTGAAAGGGGGCGGAACAATGAGCAGTTCTTC. It encodes CASSERGRNNEQFF. The V call is TRBV6-1, the J call TRBJ2-1; 7 bases match TRBD1. The CDR3 totals 14 residues. Germline V gives CDR1 MNHNS, CDR2 SASEGT. The trim removed 2 bases at V and 5 bases at J, leaving 3 bases unmatched.

This clone was counted a few times. This chain uses TRBV28 with TRBJ1-5; D is uncertain. The CDR3 runs to 11 residues. Germline V gene data show CDR1 as MDHEN and CDR2 as SYDVKM. This chain's CDR3 is CAGGSNQPQHF. As DNA, the CDR3 is TGTGCGGGAGGGAGCAATCAGCCCCAGCATTTT.

CDR3 nucleotides: TGTGCCAGCAACACATTGGAGGGAGGGACAGATACGCAGTATTTT. It encodes CASNTLEGGTDTQYF. This sequence joins TRBV21-1 and TRBJ2-3; no DNA check was done on the table's D call, TRBD2. TRBV21-1 is tagged as a pseudogene. There are 15 residues in the CDR3.

This clone was counted between two and nine times. The chain carries TRBV7-9 and TRBJ2-3; TRBD2 aligns across 13 bases. The CDR3 covers 17 residues. With 6 bases clipped from V and 4 bases from J, the junction kept 10 bases outside the gene matches. Germline-derived CDR1 and CDR2 are SEHNR and FQNEAQ (reference sequence). The CDR3 spells CASRARRTSGSPDTQYF. The CDR3 nucleotides read TGTGCCAGCAGAGCGAGAAGGACTAGCGGGAGCCCAGATACGCAGTATTTT.

This rearrangement joins TRBV28 to TRBJ1-3; D remains unclear. Trimming took off 4 bases at V and 0 bases at J, with 7 bases between the two ends. From germline, CDR1 is MDHEN and CDR2 SYDVKM. The CDR3 totals 14 residues. CDR3 nucleotides: TGTGCCAGCAGTTCTACCAACTCTGGAAACACCATATATTTT. Its translation is CASSSTNSGNTIYF.

In DNA, the CDR3 is TGTGCCAGCAGTGAAAAAGGACTAGCGGTCACAGATACGCAGTATTTT. Translation: CASSEKGLAVTDTQYF. This chain uses TRBV9 with TRBJ2-3; TRBD2 matches 10 bases. The CDR3 is 16 residues long. Per the germline V gene, CDR1 is SGDLS and CDR2 is YYNGEE. The trim removed 5 bases at V and 2 bases at J, leaving 8 bases unmatched.